A single sample gave rise to the 29 T cell receptor beta chains below, sequenced in a study of Ad26.COV2.S vaccination and SARS-CoV-2 variants. Clones were sequenced by immunoSEQ multiplex PCR, and TCRdb holds only the in-frame ones, with some missing. Altogether about 680,000 clones are present, more than 70% being singletons, with the ten largest covering roughly 1.5%. Treatment denoted: some 19 received Ad26.COV2.S at low or high dose, single or two shots; five or six received placebo; per-sample allocation not given. Sample collection was performed on day 63 after the first vaccine or placebo injection. The source material was peripheral blood, sampled in a trial of Ad26.COV2.S vaccine versus placebo. These receptors all come from a person aged 18-60 years who received the Ad26.COV2.S COVID-19 vaccine or a placebo.

The CDR3 DNA is TGTGCCAGCAGTCGAACGGGGGACAGAGTTTACAATGAGCAGTTCTTC. This translates into CASSRTGDRVYNEQFF. The genes are TRBV6-6 and TRBJ2-1; a possible D gene is TRBD1 (7 bases). Germline CDR1 is MNHNY and CDR2 is SVGAGI (reference sequence). This CDR3 is 16 amino acids long. V lost 5 bases and J 4 bases, leaving 18 bases between the germline ends.

The V gene is TRBV19, the J gene TRBJ2-7; TRBD1 matches 10 bases. CDR1 and CDR2 (germline): LNHDA, SQIVND (reference sequence). The CDR3 is 14 residues long. With 5 bases clipped from V and 6 bases from J, the junction kept 7 bases outside the gene matches. CDR3 amino acids: CASSAWDRGSEQYF. The CDR3 region has the DNA TGTGCCAGTAGTGCCTGGGACAGGGGTAGCGAGCAGTACTTC.

The rearrangement links TRBV5-4 to TRBJ2-7; TRBD1 or TRBD2 may be the D gene (5 bases each). The V end was cut by 4 bases, the J end by 0 bases, with 14 bases between. The CDR3 consists of 15 residues. Germline-derived CDR1 and CDR2 are SGHNT and YYREEE (reference sequence). The chain's CDR3 is CASSRDGRGSYEQYF. CDR3 sequence (DNA): TGTGCCAGCAGCAGGGACGGACGTGGCTCCTACGAGCAGTACTTC.

This clone was recorded a few times. In DNA, the CDR3 is TGTGCCAGCAGTTTATTACAGCGAGCTTTCTTT. Protein product: CASSLLQRAFF. The chain combines TRBV12-3 or TRBV12-4 with TRBJ1-1; D not certain. V was pared by 2 bases and J by 10 bases, with 8 bases between. CDR3 length: 11 residues.

This sequence joins TRBV7-2 and TRBJ2-2, with TRBD2 matching over 12 bases. CDR1 is SGHTA, CDR2 FQGNSA, per germline. V dropped 3 bases and J dropped 8; count of bases not matched to a gene: 10. The CDR3 length is 17 residues. The CDR3 nucleotides read TGTGCCAGCAGCTTCCGGACTAGCGGGATGAGTTCTGGGGAGCTGTTTTTT. Translating it yields CASSFRTSGMSSGELFF.

This clone was counted once. The genes are TRBV4-2 and TRBJ1-5; 8 bases fit TRBD1. Germline V lookup: CDR1 LGHNA, CDR2 YNFKEQ. Trimming cost V 4 bases and J 5 bases; bases outside gene matches: 4. The CDR3 length is 14 residues. This CDR3 is CASSPDRVDQPQHF. DNA for the CDR3: TGTGCCAGCAGCCCGGACAGGGTGGATCAGCCCCAGCATTTT.

This chain joins TRBV11-2 and TRBJ2-1, with TRBD2 as a possible D gene (6 bases). This CDR3 region has 15 residues. V gave up 1 base and J gave up 5 bases, with 12 bases separating them. Per germline, CDR1 SGHAT and CDR2 FQNNGV. The CDR3 spells CASSLGAGTHNEQFF. The CDR3 DNA follows: TGTGCCAGCAGCTTAGGGGCAGGGACTCACAATGAGCAGTTCTTC. The full variable domain, rest sourced from reference TRBV11-2 and TRBJ2-1, is EAGVAQSPRYKIIEKRQSVAFWCNPISGHATLYWYQQILGQGPKLLIQFQNNGVVDDSQLPKDRFSAERLKGVDSTLKIQPAKLEDSAVYLCASSLGAGTHNEQFFGPGTRLTVL.

The chain links TRBV19 to TRBJ1-5, with unresolved D. CDR3 length: 13 residues. Germline CDR1 reads LNHDA; CDR2 reads SQIVND (reference sequence). The V gene lost 4 bases and the J gene lost 6 bases, with 10 bases spanning the gap. The CDR3 DNA sequence: TGTGCCAGTAGTAGCCTCGGTAGTCAGCCCCAGCATTTT. Translation gives CASSSLGSQPQHF. The complete variable domain, with remaining parts taken from reference TRBV19 and TRBJ1-5, reads DGGITQSPKYLFRKEGQNVTLSCEQNLNHDAMYWYRQDPGQGLRLIYYSQIVNDFQKGDIAEGYSVSREKKESFPLTVTSAQKNPTAFYLCASSSLGSQPQHFGDGTRLSIL.

The genes are TRBV3-1 (or the pseudogene TRBV3-2) and TRBJ2-7, with D possibly matching TRBD1 (6 bases). V lost 3 bases to trimming and J lost 5 bases, with 11 bases between them. Per germline, CDR1 LGHDT and CDR2 YNNKEL (reference sequence). The CDR3 is 13 residues long. The CDR3 here is CASSHLGGDEQYF. CDR3 sequence (DNA): TGTGCCAGCAGCCATCTAGGGGGTGACGAGCAGTACTTC.

J is TRBJ1-5 and V is TRBV7-2, with unresolved D. Trimming took off 2 bases at V and 3 bases at J, with 11 bases between the two ends. The germline V gene encodes CDR1 SGHTA and CDR2 FQGNSA. The CDR3 loop spans 15 amino acids. CDR3: CASSLRKGNNQPQHF. In nucleotides, the CDR3 is TGTGCCAGCAGCTTAAGGAAGGGAAACAATCAGCCCCAGCATTTT. The whole variable domain, remainder taken from reference TRBV7-2 and TRBJ1-5, is GAGVSQSPSNKVTEKGKDVELRCDPISGHTALYWYRQSLGQGLEFLIYFQGNSAPDKSGLPSDRFSAERTGGSVSTLTIQRTQQEDSAVYLCASSLRKGNNQPQHFGDGTRLSIL.

This rearrangement joins TRBV6-5 to TRBJ2-1; 7 bases fit TRBD2. The germline V gene has CDR1 MNHEY and CDR2 SVGAGI. The CDR3 runs 12 residues. Trimming took 2 bases from V and 8 from J; bases not matched to a gene: 0. The CDR3 loop is CASSYREDEQFF. The CDR3 nucleotides read TGTGCCAGCAGTTACCGGGAGGATGAGCAGTTCTTC.

This chain connects TRBV19 to TRBJ2-5; TRBD1 matches 10 bases. V lost 3 bases and J lost 2; bases outside the gene matches: 3. CDR1 is LNHDA and CDR2 is SQIVND in the germline V gene (reference sequence). There are 15 residues in the CDR3. CDR3 DNA: TGTGCCAGTAGTATCGGACAGGGGGGACAAGAGACCCAGTACTTC. Protein sequence: CASSIGQGGQETQYF.

The chain combines TRBV30 with TRBJ1-4; 9 bases align to TRBD1. The V and J ends lost 4 bases and 11 bases, in that order; junction bases with no gene match: 8. CDR1 is GTSNPN and CDR2 is SVGIG in the germline V gene (reference sequence). The CDR3 is 13 amino acids. The CDR3 DNA sequence: TGTGCCTGGAACCGGGACAGGGATGGGAAACTGTTTTTT. This sequence encodes CAWNRDRDGKLFF.

The CDR3 sequence is CAWRIQDNTEAFF. The CDR3 DNA sequence: TGTGCCTGGAGGATACAGGACAACACTGAAGCTTTCTTT. V is TRBV30 and J is TRBJ1-1; maybe TRBD1 (5 bases). The CDR3 runs 13 residues. The V end was cut by 3 bases, the J end by 2 bases, with 10 bases between. The germline V gene encodes CDR1 GTSNPN and CDR2 SVGIG (reference sequence).

J is TRBJ2-7 and V is TRBV7-2; tentatively, D is TRBD1 (6 bases). In germline, CDR1 is SGHTA, CDR2 FQGNSA. This CDR3 contains 15 residues. V was trimmed by 2 bases and J by 0 bases, leaving 11 bases between them. The CDR3 loop reads CASSLSGQSSYEQYF. CDR3 DNA: TGTGCCAGCAGCTTAAGTGGACAGAGCTCCTACGAGCAGTACTTC.

The V call is TRBV12-3 or TRBV12-4, the J call TRBJ1-2, with a weak D call TRBD1 (5 bases). V gave up 7 bases and J gave up 7 bases, with 13 bases separating them. The CDR3 is 12 residues long. CDR3 in amino acids: CASTSAGFGYTF. The CDR3 coding sequence is TGTGCCAGCACCTCGGCAGGGTTTGGCTACACCTTC.

The count of this clone is one. The genes are TRBV4-3 and TRBJ2-6; 9 bases are shared with TRBD1. V dropped 1 base and J dropped 3; count of bases not matched to a gene: 13. This CDR3 has 20 residues. Germline V gene sequence: CDR1 LGHNA, CDR2 YSLEER. Here the CDR3 DNA reads TGCGCCAGCAGCCAAGTTTTCGGGACAGGGTTGTTTCGTGGGGCCAACGTCCTGACTTTC. It translates to CASSQVFGTGLFRGANVLTF.

The chain carries TRBV5-3 and TRBJ1-4, with a possible D match to TRBD1 (6 bases). TRBV5-3 belongs to the ORF category, with a function that is uncertain. V dropped 2 bases and J dropped 0 bases, with 23 bases sitting between them. This CDR3 has 20 residues. This chain's CDR3 is CARSFRSFSTGPTTNEKLFF. CDR3 DNA: TGTGCCAGAAGCTTCCGTTCTTTTAGTACAGGGCCAACAACTAATGAAAAACTGTTTTTT.

The rearrangement joins TRBV19 to TRBJ1-5; D not resolved. The CDR3 is 12 residues long. Trimming removed 7 bases from V and 5 bases from J, with 9 bases in between. Germline V CDR1 and CDR2: LNHDA, SQIVND (reference sequence). The CDR3 DNA reads as TGTGCCAGTAAGGCGGGGTATCAGCCCCAGCATTTT. This sequence encodes CASKAGYQPQHF.

This clone was seen once. V and J are TRBV5-1 and TRBJ2-1; 8 bases map to TRBD2. The CDR3 is 15 amino acids. V lost 4 bases, J lost 4 bases, and 7 bases stayed unmatched. Germline CDR1 SGHRS, CDR2 YFSETQ. CDR3 DNA: TGCGCCAGCAGCCAGGGACTAGTGACGTACAATGAGCAGTTCTTC. It yields the protein CASSQGLVTYNEQFF.

This sequence joins TRBV7-9 and TRBJ2-1; 13 bases are shared with TRBD2. The CDR3 has 19 residues. The J segment lost 3 bases and the V segment lost 0 bases, leaving 8 bases of the junction unmatched. CDR1 and CDR2 from the germline V gene are SEHNR and FQNEAQ (reference sequence). CDR3 DNA: TGTGCCAGCAGCTTAGCCCGACTAGCGGGAGGTCCCCTCTACAATGAGCAGTTCTTC. Its protein product is CASSLARLAGGPLYNEQFF.

This sequence joins TRBV11-2 and TRBJ1-2; no definite D call. The V end was cut by 5 bases, the J end by 5 bases, with 9 bases between. The CDR3 covers 12 residues. Germline CDR1 reads SGHAT; CDR2 reads FQNNGV. The CDR3 coding sequence is TGTGCCAGCAGCCTCGAGGGATATGGCTACACCTTC. It codes for CASSLEGYGYTF.

V is TRBV5-4 and J is TRBJ2-2; 7 nucleotides match TRBD2. Looked up from germline, CDR1 is SGHNT and CDR2 is YYREEE (reference sequence). This CDR3 spans 15 amino acids. Trimming cost V 0 bases and J 5 bases; bases outside gene matches: 4. The DNA of the CDR3 is TGTGCCAGCAGCTTGGAACTAGCGAGGACCGGGGAGCTGTTTTTT. Translation: CASSLELARTGELFF.

The rearrangement uses TRBV19 and TRBJ1-5; possibly TRBD1 for D (6 bases). Trimming removed 5 bases from V and 2 bases from J, with 13 bases in between. This CDR3 region has 15 residues. Germline-derived CDR1 and CDR2 are LNHDA and SQIVND (reference sequence). CDR3 sequence (DNA): TGTGCCAGTAGTCTGGAGGGGGGGGGCAATCAGCCCCAGCATTTT. Protein product: CASSLEGGGNQPQHF.

V and J are TRBV10-3 and TRBJ1-5; 7 bases are shared with TRBD1. The CDR3 spans 14 residues. V was clipped by 10 bases and J by 6 bases; unmatched bases: 12. Germline CDR1 is ENHRY and CDR2 is SYGVKD. CDR3 residues: CATSKGTVGQPQHF. In nucleotides, the CDR3 is TGTGCCACCTCTAAGGGGACAGTTGGTCAGCCCCAGCATTTT.

This sequence joins TRBV4-2 and TRBJ2-3; 14 bases fit TRBD2. Germline assignment: CDR1 LGHNA and CDR2 YNFKEQ. The CDR3 is 18 amino acids. With 1 base clipped from V and 3 bases from J, the junction kept 6 bases outside the gene matches. CDR3 residues: CASSQAPRTSGRTDTQYF. The DNA for the CDR3 is TGTGCCAGCAGCCAAGCCCCCCGGACTAGCGGGAGGACAGATACGCAGTATTTT.

This clone was detected once. The V and J genes are TRBV6-5 and TRBJ1-2; TRBD1 matches 9 bases. V lost 6 bases to trimming and J lost 3 bases; unmatched junction nucleotides: 2. This CDR3 region has 13 residues. Germline V gene sequence: CDR1 MNHEY, CDR2 SVGAGI. The CDR3 DNA is TGTGCCAGCAGCCGGACAGGGGACTATGGCTACACCTTC. Translation gives CASSRTGDYGYTF.

The chain links TRBV7-9 to TRBJ1-3; 7 bases match TRBD1. Germline CDR1 is SEHNR and CDR2 is FQNEAQ (reference sequence). Germline trimming cut 6 bases from V and 1 base from J; bases unmatched to any gene: 6. The CDR3 consists of 15 residues. CDR3 nucleotide sequence: TGTGCCAGCAGTAAGGGGGCTAGATCTGGAAACACCATATATTTT. Amino acids: CASSKGARSGNTIYF.

V usage is TRBV15 and J usage is TRBJ2-3; TRBD1 agrees at 7 bases. With 1 base clipped from V and 1 base from J, the junction kept 8 bases outside the gene matches. CDR3 length: 17 residues. Germline V gene sequence: CDR1 LNHNV, CDR2 YYDKDF (reference sequence). The CDR3 bases are TGTGCCACCAGCAGAGCAGAGGGGGCGCGGGGCACAGATACGCAGTATTTT. It is translated as CATSRAEGARGTDTQYF.